This is a list of T cell receptor beta chains from one sample in a study of blood T cell repertoires in COVID-19. Profiling relied on immunoSEQ multiplex PCR, and the TCRdb table lists in-frame clones only, not all of them. The data show roughly 33,000 clones, about 90% seen once. Specimen: peripheral blood. The receptors were gathered from a man of 80 years or more with active COVID-19. Both conserved end residues are part of each CDR3. D genes are given only for firm matches. Expanded clones get a size class; other rows say once, few or many, or leave the size out.

d_gene	j_gene	v_gene	abundance	CDR3aa	CDR3nt
NA	TRBJ1-1	TRBV7-2	once	CASSSSVWGRSTEAFF	TGTGCCAGCAGCTCCTCGGTATGGGGGCGATCCACTGAAGCTTTCTTT
TRBD2	TRBJ2-5	TRBV5-4	NA	CASSRPTSAQETQYF	TGTGCCAGCAGTCGCCCGACTAGCGCCCAAGAGACCCAGTACTTC
NA	TRBJ1-2	TRBV29-1	NA	CSVGAGNGYTF	TGCAGCGTTGGTGCGGGGAACGGCTACACCTTC
TRBD2	TRBJ2-2	TRBV29-1	NA	CSVEGGSRTGELFF	TGCAGCGTTGAGGGCGGGAGTCGGACCGGGGAGCTGTTTTTT
NA	TRBJ2-7	TRBV6-5	NA	CASSSAGLYEQYF	TGTGCCAGCTCTTCGGCAGGGCTTTACGAGCAGTACTTC
NA	TRBJ2-1	TRBV19	NA	CASSLKIVGEQFF	TGTGCCAGTAGTCTGAAGATCGTCGGTGAGCAGTTCTTC
TRBD1	TRBJ2-7	TRBV25-1	once	CASIRQGAFNEQYF	TGTGCCAGCATCAGACAGGGGGCTTTCAACGAGCAGTACTTC
NA	TRBJ1-1	TRBV5-1	NA	CASSPGAGRSEAFF	TGCGCCAGCAGCCCCGGGGCAGGGAGGTCTGAAGCTTTCTTT
NA	TRBJ1-5	TRBV24-1	NA	CATAQGSNQPQHF	TGTGCCACCGCCCAGGGTAGCAATCAGCCCCAGCATTTT
TRBD1	TRBJ1-2	TRBV5-6	NA	CASSLLGDRGSGYTF	TGTGCCAGCAGCTTGCTGGGGGACAGGGGAAGCGGCTACACCTTC
TRBD1	TRBJ1-5	TRBV28	once	CASSRPGDRGQPQHF	TGTGCCAGCAGTCGTCCCGGGGACAGAGGACAGCCCCAGCATTTT
TRBD1	TRBJ2-2	TRBV6-5	NA	CASSYSIGQGAWELFF	TGTGCCAGCAGTTACTCGATAGGGCAGGGGGCATGGGAGCTGTTTTTT
TRBD1	TRBJ1-1	TRBV6-5	once	CASSEDRVNTEAFF	TGTGCCAGCAGCGAGGACAGGGTCAACACTGAAGCTTTCTTT
TRBD1	TRBJ2-5	TRBV18	NA	CASSPLGGSRQETQYF	TGTGCCAGCTCACCCCTAGGGGGCAGTAGACAAGAGACCCAGTACTTC
NA	TRBJ2-7	TRBV10-3	NA	CAISAGSRSYEQYF	TGTGCCATCAGTGCCGGGTCCCGCTCCTACGAGCAGTACTTC
NA	TRBJ2-7	TRBV13	NA	CASSLGQGVGEQYF	TGTGCCAGCAGCTTAGGGCAGGGTGTTGGCGAGCAGTACTTC
TRBD1	TRBJ1-5	TRBV11-3	few	CASSIDWTGASNQPQHF	TGTGCCAGCAGCATAGACTGGACAGGAGCTAGCAATCAGCCCCAGCATTTT
NA	TRBJ1-1	TRBV18	NA	CASSPPGGGAGHTEAFF	TGTGCCAGCTCACCTCCGGGAGGGGGGGCCGGTCACACTGAAGCTTTCTTT
NA	TRBJ2-7	TRBV28	NA	CASSYGSYEQYF	TGTGCCAGCAGTTACGGGAGTTACGAGCAGTACTTC
NA	TRBJ2-7	TRBV24-1	NA	CATPPQGYEQYF	TGTGCCACCCCCCCTCAGGGATACGAGCAGTACTTC
NA	TRBJ1-6	TRBV4-3	NA	CASSQVALQGYNSPLHF	TGCGCCAGCAGCCAAGTCGCGTTACAGGGATATAATTCACCCCTCCACTTT
NA	TRBJ1-5	TRBV7-8	NA	CASSPLGLSNQPQHF	TGTGCCAGCAGCCCCCTAGGCCTTAGCAATCAGCCCCAGCATTTT
NA	TRBJ1-1	TRBV28	few	CASRLLTEAFF	TGTGCCAGCAGACTACTAACTGAAGCTTTCTTT